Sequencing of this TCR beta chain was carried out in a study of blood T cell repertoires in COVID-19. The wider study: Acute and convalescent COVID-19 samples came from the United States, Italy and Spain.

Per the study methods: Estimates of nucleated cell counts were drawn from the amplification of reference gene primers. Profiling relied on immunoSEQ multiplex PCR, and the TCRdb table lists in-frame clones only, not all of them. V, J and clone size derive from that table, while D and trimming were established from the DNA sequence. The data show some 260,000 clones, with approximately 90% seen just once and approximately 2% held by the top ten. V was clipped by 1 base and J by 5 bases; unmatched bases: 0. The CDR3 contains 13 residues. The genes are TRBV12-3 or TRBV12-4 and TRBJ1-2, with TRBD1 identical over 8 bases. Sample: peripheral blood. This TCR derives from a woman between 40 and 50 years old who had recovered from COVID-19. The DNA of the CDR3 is TGTGCCAGCAGTTTAGACAGGGGGTATGGCTACACCTTC. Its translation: CASSLDRGYGYTF.